The 29 T cell receptor beta chains presented below share a single source sample, sequenced in a study of OX40 agonist ivuxolimab in advanced cancers. The repertoire was sequenced with immunoSEQ multiplex PCR; TCRdb's copy has only in-frame clones and lacks some. Of 20,000 or so clones detected, roughly four fifths appear once; the ten largest clones hold approximately 3%. The sample consisted of CD4+ or CD8+ T cells sorted from blood, taken in a trial of the OX40 agonist ivuxolimab. The receptors originated from an adult with an advanced solid tumor such as melanoma, head and neck, liver or kidney cancer.

The V call is TRBV27, the J call TRBJ1-5, with a possible D match to TRBD1 (5 bases). Deletions cut 2 bases from V and 5 bases from J, with 13 bases between. This CDR3 is built from 15 residues. Germline assignment: CDR1 MNHEY and CDR2 SMNVEV (reference sequence). The CDR3 spells CASSLKQGGDQPQHF. For the CDR3, the DNA is TGTGCCAGCAGTTTAAAGCAGGGAGGCGATCAGCCCCAGCATTTT.

The J gene is TRBJ2-1, the V gene TRBV7-9; D is perhaps TRBD1 (6 bases). Germline loops: CDR1 SEHNR, CDR2 FQNEAQ (reference sequence). The CDR3 spans 16 residues. V lost 2 bases and J 5 bases, leaving 16 bases between the germline ends. CDR3 sequence: CASSLRQARGHNEQFF. The DNA of the CDR3 is TGTGCCAGCAGCTTAAGGCAGGCCAGGGGTCACAATGAGCAGTTCTTC.

This clone was seen once. V and J are TRBV13 and TRBJ2-7, with D maybe TRBD2 (6 bases). V was pared by 5 bases and J by 0 bases, with 20 bases between. The germline V gene has CDR1 PRHDT and CDR2 FYEKMQ (reference sequence). This CDR3 is 17 amino acids long. The CDR3 protein is CASSGAWGGGSSYEQYF. The DNA for the CDR3 is TGTGCCAGCAGCGGGGCCTGGGGCGGAGGGAGCTCCTACGAGCAGTACTTC.

The CDR3 bases are TGTGCCAGCAGCAAACCGACACGGGATAGGAACACTGAAGCTTTCTTT. Its protein product is CASSKPTRDRNTEAFF. The chain links TRBV7-9 to TRBJ1-1, with D uncertain. Looked up from germline, CDR1 is SEHNR and CDR2 is FQNEAQ (reference sequence). V was clipped by 5 bases and J by 1 base, with 17 bases between them. The CDR3 covers 16 residues.

The V and J genes are TRBV7-2 and TRBJ2-5; TRBD2 matches 13 bases. The CDR3 covers 17 residues. With 4 bases clipped from V and 4 bases from J, the junction kept 9 bases outside the gene matches. Per the germline V gene, CDR1 is SGHTA and CDR2 is FQGNSA. The DNA for the CDR3 is TGTGCCAGCAGCTGGGGACTAGCGGGGATGAGCGGAGAGACCCAGTACTTC. It translates to CASSWGLAGMSGETQYF.

This clone was counted only a few times. The rearrangement links TRBV2 to TRBJ2-3; a possible D gene is TRBD2 (5 bases). Germline lookup yields CDR1 SNHLY and CDR2 FYNNEI. The CDR3 covers 14 residues. Trimming cost V 4 bases and J 2 bases, with 10 bases left between them. The CDR3 sequence is CASSANRDTDTQYF. DNA for the CDR3: TGTGCCAGCAGTGCGAACCGGGACACAGATACGCAGTATTTT.

The gene calls are TRBV7-2 and TRBJ1-2; 10 bases are a match to TRBD1. The V and J ends lost 4 bases and 8 bases, in that order; junction bases with no gene match: 10. The CDR3 sequence is 15 residues long. Per germline, CDR1 SGHTA and CDR2 FQGNSA. As DNA, the CDR3 is TGTGCCAGCAGCTCCAGGGCGGGACAGGGGTTCGGCTACACCTTC. Amino acids: CASSSRAGQGFGYTF.

V gene TRBV27 combines with J gene TRBJ1-6; 10 bases are shared with TRBD1. Germline values: CDR1 MNHEY, CDR2 SMNVEV (reference sequence). CDR3 size: 14 residues. The V and J ends lost 4 bases and 10 bases, in that order; junction bases with no gene match: 4. CDR3 loop: CASSSGTGVSPLHF. CDR3 nucleotide sequence: TGTGCCAGCAGTTCCGGGACAGGGGTCTCACCCCTCCACTTT.

The chain employs TRBV10-3 and TRBJ2-3, with TRBD2 matching over 10 bases. The germline V gene encodes CDR1 ENHRY and CDR2 SYGVKD. This CDR3 contains 18 residues. J gave up 5 bases and V 2 bases, and 13 bases lay outside the gene matches. CDR3 DNA: TGTGCCATCAGTGAGCCCTCCGGTAGCGGGAGGAGAATAGATACGCAGTATTTT. Translated, it gives CAISEPSGSGRRIDTQYF.

This clone is a singleton in its sample. The CDR3: CASSLTNEQFF. The CDR3, as DNA: TGTGCCAGCAGCTTAACTAATGAGCAGTTCTTC. This chain links TRBV7-3 with TRBJ2-1; D unclear. CDR1 and CDR2 from the germline V gene are SGHTA and FQGTGA. The CDR3 totals 11 residues. V dropped 0 bases and J dropped 7 bases, with 1 base sitting between them.

This clone was counted once. V usage is TRBV15 and J usage is TRBJ2-5; a possible D gene is TRBD2 (5 bases). V lost 5 bases and J 0 bases, leaving 7 bases between the germline ends. The CDR3 has 13 residues. CDR1 and CDR2 from the germline V gene are LNHNV and YYDKDF (reference sequence). As DNA, the CDR3 is TGTGCCACCAGCGGCGGGTACCAAGAGACCCAGTACTTC. It codes for CATSGGYQETQYF.

This clone was counted between two and nine times. V usage is TRBV7-3 and J usage is TRBJ2-5; no clear D. The CDR3 has 13 amino acids. Germline V gene sequence: CDR1 SGHTA, CDR2 FQGTGA. The V gene lost 5 bases and the J gene lost 5 bases, with 12 bases spanning the gap. This CDR3 is CASSLSLGETQYF. Written as DNA, the CDR3 is TGTGCCAGCAGCCTATCTCTAGGGGAGACCCAGTACTTC. Complete variable domain (other parts from reference TRBV7-3 and TRBJ2-5): GAGVSQTPSNKVTEKGKYVELRCDPISGHTALYWYRQSLGQGPEFLIYFQGTGAADDSGLPNDRFFAVRPEGSVSTLKIQRTERGDSAVYLCASSLSLGETQYFGPGTRLLVL.

The V call is TRBV4-1, the J call TRBJ2-3, with D tentatively TRBD2 (5 bases). The CDR3 extends over 12 amino acids. The germline CDR1 and CDR2 sequences are MGHRA and YSYEKL. CDR3 DNA sequence: TGCGACCGAGGGATGAACACAGATACGCAGTATTTT. Translated, it gives CDRGMNTDTQYF.

V is TRBV6-1 and J is TRBJ1-1; D gene unclear. Per the germline V gene, CDR1 is MNHNS and CDR2 is SASEGT. The V end was cut by 4 bases, the J end by 3 bases, with 21 bases between. The CDR3 spans 17 residues. CDR3 region: CASSVIGMGLLDTEAFF. Written as DNA, the CDR3 is TGTGCCAGCAGTGTTATAGGGATGGGGTTACTGGACACTGAAGCTTTCTTT.

The genes are TRBV4-1 and TRBJ2-4; 16 bases agree with TRBD2. V gave up 4 bases and J gave up 0 bases; unmatched junction bases: 3. The CDR3 covers 18 residues. Germline CDR1 reads MGHRA; CDR2 reads YSYEKL. This CDR3 reads CASSLGLAGGLAKNIQYF. The CDR3 DNA reads TGCGCCAGCAGCCTGGGACTAGCGGGGGGGCTAGCCAAAAACATTCAGTACTTC.

The J gene is TRBJ2-1, the V gene TRBV5-1; a possible D gene is TRBD2 (5 bases). V was shortened by 4 bases and J by 0 bases, with 11 bases between the two germline ends. Germline V gives CDR1 SGHRS, CDR2 YFSETQ. This CDR3 region has 15 residues. The CDR3 DNA is TGCGCCAGCAGCATGGACTCGTCCTCCTACAATGAGCAGTTCTTC. Protein: CASSMDSSSYNEQFF.

Of note for this clone: A junction end diverges from the germline sequence, so it may reflect a read error. Different DNA sequences within this sample yield the same CDR3. This chain uses TRBV6-1 with TRBJ2-7; 11 nucleotides align to TRBD2. CDR1 and CDR2 from the germline V gene are MNHNS and SASEGT. CDR3 length: 16 amino acids. Here the CDR3 DNA reads TGTGCCAGCAGTGAAGGTAGCGGGAGGGCCGGGTACGAACAGTACTTC. Translating gives CASSEGSGRAGYEQYF.

V gene TRBV2 combines with J gene TRBJ2-3, with TRBD2 matching over 10 bases. Germline V gene data show CDR1 as SNHLY and CDR2 as FYNNEI. The CDR3 sequence is 16 residues long. J lost 1 base, V lost 4 bases, and 5 bases had no gene match. DNA for the CDR3: TGTGCCAGCAGTGGGCAGCGGGGGGGCCGCACAGATACGCAGTATTTT. It is translated as CASSGQRGGRTDTQYF.

The chain has TRBV19 and TRBJ1-5; D call uncertain. Trimming removed 6 bases from V and 2 bases from J, with 14 bases in between. The germline gives CDR1 LNHDA, CDR2 SQIVND (reference sequence). The CDR3 sequence is 15 residues long. The CDR3 loop is CASRAYREGNQPQHF. The CDR3 DNA sequence: TGTGCCAGTAGGGCGTATAGGGAGGGCAATCAGCCCCAGCATTTT.

J is TRBJ1-2 and V is TRBV6-6; 7 nucleotides match TRBD1. Trimming at V came to 7 bases and at J to 9 bases, leaving 8 bases not matched to a gene. Germline lookup yields CDR1 MNHNY and CDR2 SVGAGI (reference sequence). This CDR3 comprises 12 residues. In DNA form, the CDR3 reads TGTGCCAGCACCGAGACAGGGTCGAGCTACACCTTC. The encoded protein is CASTETGSSYTF.

The chain has TRBV11-1 and TRBJ2-1, with D maybe TRBD2 (5 bases). Germline values: CDR1 SGHAT, CDR2 FQDESV (reference sequence). The V and J ends lost 2 bases and 4 bases respectively, with 12 bases between them. The CDR3 is 15 residues long. The DNA for the CDR3 is TGTGCCAGCAGCTTAACCGGACTCGCGTACAATGAGCAGTTCTTC. Its protein product is CASSLTGLAYNEQFF.

This rearrangement joins TRBV6-6 to TRBJ2-2; a weak D match, TRBD1 (5 bases). This CDR3 has 12 amino acids. Germline-derived CDR1 and CDR2 are MNHNY and SVGAGI (reference sequence). Trimming removed 5 bases from V and 6 bases from J, with 7 bases in between. The CDR3 is CASSQGPGELFF. In DNA, the CDR3 is TGTGCCAGCAGTCAGGGTCCCGGGGAGCTGTTTTTT.

The chain links TRBV11-2 to TRBJ1-5; D unresolved. Germline-derived CDR1 and CDR2 are SGHAT and FQNNGV. Trimming left V 0 bases short and J 3 bases short, with 9 bases between. This CDR3 region has 15 residues. CDR3 amino acids: CASSLDWQSNQPQHF. In nucleotides, the CDR3 is TGTGCCAGCAGCTTAGATTGGCAGTCCAATCAGCCCCAGCATTTT.

The J gene is TRBJ1-2, the V gene TRBV5-1; D is ambiguous. Trimming cost V 4 bases and J 0 bases, with 19 bases left between them. Germline CDR1 SGHRS, CDR2 YFSETQ. The CDR3 is 17 residues long. This CDR3 reads CASSARTSRPPNYGYTF. The CDR3, as DNA: TGCGCCAGCAGCGCTCGGACCTCAAGGCCCCCTAACTATGGCTACACCTTC.

The chain recombines TRBV6-6 with TRBJ2-1; TRBD1 aligns across 8 bases. Trimming removed 5 bases from V and 0 bases from J; junction bases left unmatched: 6. Germline CDR1 reads MNHNY; CDR2 reads SVGAGI (reference sequence). The CDR3 loop spans 16 amino acids. The CDR3 DNA follows: TGTGCCAGCAGTCGTACAGGGGGTAGCTCCTACAATGAGCAGTTCTTC. Translation gives CASSRTGGSSYNEQFF.

This clone was seen more than once but under ten times. The rearrangement links TRBV6-1 to TRBJ2-1, with D unclear. Looked up from germline, CDR1 is MNHNS and CDR2 is SASEGT. Trimming shortened V by 7 bases and J by 9 bases, and 16 bases separated the two germline ends. This CDR3 region has 13 residues. In DNA form, the CDR3 reads TGTGCCAGCACTCTGGTCGTTTTCGGTGAGCAGTTCTTC. Translation: CASTLVVFGEQFF.

V is TRBV10-3 and J is TRBJ2-7; 12 bases line up with TRBD1. The germline gives CDR1 ENHRY, CDR2 SYGVKD. The CDR3 extends over 14 amino acids. Trimming cost V 4 bases and J 6 bases; bases outside gene matches: 4. The CDR3 loop reads CAISATGQGAEQYF. The CDR3 coding sequence is TGTGCCATCAGTGCAACGGGACAGGGGGCCGAGCAGTACTTC.

The chain couples TRBV7-9 to TRBJ2-3, with a tentative D call TRBD2 (7 bases). Germline assignment: CDR1 SEHNR and CDR2 FQNEAQ (reference sequence). Trimming removed 11 bases at V and 0 bases at J, with 15 bases between. CDR3 length: 14 amino acids. In DNA, the CDR3 is TGTGCCGGGGGCGGTAGCGGGAGCACAGATACGCAGTATTTT. Translated, it gives CAGGGSGSTDTQYF.

J is TRBJ1-1 and V is TRBV11-3, with unresolved D. V shed 6 bases and J shed 1 base, with 9 bases lying between them. There are 13 residues in the CDR3. Germline V gene lookup returns CDR1 SGHNT and CDR2 YENEEA. CDR3 amino acids: CASRLQANTEAFF. CDR3 in DNA: TGTGCCAGCAGGCTCCAGGCGAACACTGAAGCTTTCTTT.